A single sample is the source of the 9 T cell receptor beta chains below, sequenced in a study of siplizumab effects on memory and regulatory T cells. Sequencing used immunoSEQ multiplex PCR; TCRdb keeps in-frame clones, though not all of them. The data hold more than 45,000 clones, with over 85% observed a single time. The sequenced material came from CD8+ T cells sorted from blood. These receptors all come from a human donor in good health.

The chain is built from TRBV13 and TRBJ2-7; TRBD2 matches at 7 bases. Trimming cost V 3 bases and J 5 bases; bases outside gene matches: 10. The CDR3 has 15 residues. The germline V gene has CDR1 PRHDT and CDR2 FYEKMQ (reference sequence). Here the CDR3 DNA reads TGTGCCAGCAGCTTCGTGGGAGGGCCTTTCGACGAGCAGTACTTC. This sequence encodes CASSFVGGPFDEQYF.

This chain joins TRBV19 and TRBJ2-3; no clear D gene. This CDR3 region has 16 residues. Per the germline V gene, CDR1 is LNHDA and CDR2 is SQIVND (reference sequence). Deletions cut 6 bases from V and 3 bases from J, with 19 bases between. This chain's CDR3 is CASSQQHLTYTDTQYF. The CDR3 DNA is TGTGCCAGTAGCCAACAGCACCTCACATATACAGATACGCAGTATTTT.

This clone has only a few counts. V usage is TRBV5-1 and J usage is TRBJ2-7, with 8 positions matching TRBD2. Trimming removed 0 bases from V and 1 base from J; junction bases left unmatched: 6. The CDR3 has 16 residues. Looked up from germline, CDR1 is SGHRS and CDR2 is YFSETQ. In nucleotides, the CDR3 is TGCGCCAGCAGCTTGGGGGGAGCGGGAGTATCCTACGAGCAGTACTTC. Protein product: CASSLGGAGVSYEQYF.

The rearrangement links TRBV12-5 to TRBJ1-2, with D perhaps TRBD1 (5 bases). The CDR3 length is 15 residues. The germline CDR1 and CDR2 sequences are LGHNT and FRNRAP. The V gene lost 0 bases and the J gene lost 5 bases, with 13 bases spanning the gap. In DNA form, the CDR3 reads TGTGCTAGTGGTTTGGTTGGGGCCGCTAGGTATGGCTACACCTTC. Protein: CASGLVGAARYGYTF.

The chain employs TRBV10-3 and TRBJ2-1; TRBD2 aligns across 13 bases. Germline-derived CDR1 and CDR2 are ENHRY and SYGVKD. The CDR3 runs to 14 residues. Trimming cost V 4 bases and J 6 bases; bases outside gene matches: 0. In DNA, the CDR3 is TGTGCCATCAGTGGACTAGCGGGAGGCAATGAGCAGTTCTTC. Translating gives CAISGLAGGNEQFF.

The chain is built from TRBV27 and TRBJ2-1; D remains unclear. CDR1 is MNHEY, CDR2 SMNVEV, per germline (reference sequence). V dropped 4 bases and J dropped 2 bases, with 6 bases sitting between them. The CDR3 extends over 13 amino acids. The CDR3: CASSSYTYNEQFF. In nucleotides, the CDR3 is TGTGCCAGCAGTTCATATACCTACAATGAGCAGTTCTTC.

J is TRBJ2-2 and V is TRBV15; possibly TRBD1 for D (5 bases). V was trimmed by 4 bases and J by 4 bases, leaving 13 bases between them. The length of the CDR3 is 15 residues. The germline CDR1 and CDR2 sequences are LNHNV and YYDKDF (reference sequence). In DNA form, the CDR3 reads TGTGCCACCAGCACCTTGACAGTTGTCACCGGGGAGCTGTTTTTT. Its translation: CATSTLTVVTGELFF.

The CDR3: CASSPEGGNEQFF. The CDR3 nucleotides read TGTGCCAGCTCACCGGAGGGAGGTAATGAGCAGTTCTTC. The J gene is TRBJ2-1, the V gene TRBV18; tentative D call: TRBD2 (6 bases). Trimming removed 3 bases at V and 7 bases at J, with 10 bases between. The CDR3 loop spans 13 amino acids. Germline V gene lookup returns CDR1 KGHSH and CDR2 LQKENI.

The V call is TRBV9, the J call TRBJ2-2; the D gene is possibly TRBD1 (5 bases). Germline assignment: CDR1 SGDLS and CDR2 YYNGEE. The V and J ends lost 4 bases and 7 bases respectively, with 8 bases between them. The CDR3 is made up of 12 amino acids. The CDR3 bases are TGTGCCAGCAGCACCCAGGGCGGGGAGCTGTTTTTT. This encodes CASSTQGGELFF. The whole variable domain, remainder taken from reference TRBV9 and TRBJ2-2, is DSGVTQTPKHLITATGQRVTLRCSPRSGDLSVYWYQQSLDQGLQFLIQYYNGEERAKGNILERFSAQQFPDLHSELNLSSLELGDSALYFCASSTQGGELFFGEGSRLTVL.